The next 16 T cell receptor beta chains were all read from a single sample in a study of cytomegalovirus exposure and HLA in healthy donors. The PCR was carried out with 60 Vbeta primers and 13 Jbeta primers. Produced via immunoSEQ multiplex PCR; TCRdb's table is partial and in-frame only. This table holds about 120,000 clones, 75% to 80% found once. Sample: PBMCs. The origin of the receptors is a woman aged 35 to 49 in good health and CMV-seropositive.

This chain connects TRBV7-2 to TRBJ2-7; D might be TRBD2 (6 bases). The CDR3 length is 15 residues. The germline gives CDR1 SGHTA, CDR2 FQGNSA. Trimming cost V 4 bases and J 2 bases, with 15 bases left between them. CDR3 in DNA: TGTGCCAGCAGCTATTTCGGGGGTAGAACCTACGAGCAGTACTTC. Translation gives CASSYFGGRTYEQYF. Full variable domain (missing parts from reference TRBV7-2 and TRBJ2-7): GAGVSQSPSNKVTEKGKDVELRCDPISGHTALYWYRQSLGQGLEFLIYFQGNSAPDKSGLPSDRFSAERTGGSVSTLTIQRTQQEDSAVYLCASSYFGGRTYEQYFGPGTRLTVT.

The chain employs TRBV11-2 and TRBJ1-6; 9 bases match TRBD1. V was pared by 5 bases and J by 8 bases, with 7 bases of the junction left unmatched. The CDR3 has 15 amino acids. Germline values: CDR1 SGHAT, CDR2 FQNNGV. CDR3 region: CASSGHRGLDSPLHF. CDR3 bases: TGTGCCAGCAGCGGACACAGGGGGCTGGATTCACCCCTCCACTTT.

This chain uses TRBV25-1 with TRBJ2-1, with 7 nucleotides matching TRBD2. The CDR3 extends over 16 amino acids. The V gene end was trimmed by 2 bases and the J gene end by 5 bases; junction bases not matched to a gene: 9. Germline-derived CDR1 and CDR2 are MGHDK and SYGVNS. CDR3 nucleotides: TGTGCCAGCAGTGAACCAGGGCGGGGGATCGACAATGAGCAGTTCTTC. Protein: CASSEPGRGIDNEQFF. The entire variable domain, with the rest obtained from reference TRBV25-1 and TRBJ2-1, is as follows: EADIYQTPRYLVIGTGKKITLECSQTMGHDKMYWYQQDPGMELHLIHYSYGVNSTEKGDLSSESTVSRIRTEHFPLTLESARPSHTSQYLCASSEPGRGIDNEQFFGPGTRLTVL.

In this sample, this clone turned up once. The rearrangement joins TRBV5-4 to TRBJ2-7; a weak D match, TRBD2 (7 bases). The CDR3 contains 15 residues. Germline V gene sequence: CDR1 SGHNT, CDR2 YYREEE (reference sequence). V lost 0 bases and J lost 7, with 17 bases in between. The CDR3, as DNA: TGTGCCAGCAGCTTGGCCGGCGGGGGCGGCGGGGAGCAGTACTTC. Translating it yields CASSLAGGGGGEQYF.

J is TRBJ2-5 and V is TRBV5-4; TRBD2 matches 11 bases. The CDR3 consists of 15 residues. V dropped 1 base and J dropped 5; count of bases not matched to a gene: 4. Germline CDR1 SGHNT, CDR2 YYREEE (reference sequence). The CDR3 loop is CASSLWLAGGETQYF. CDR3 coding DNA: TGTGCCAGCAGCTTGTGGCTAGCGGGGGGTGAGACCCAGTACTTC.

J is TRBJ2-7 and V is TRBV2; perhaps TRBD1 as D (6 bases). This CDR3 has 14 amino acids. Trimming stripped 8 bases from V and 3 bases from J, with 17 bases between. Germline CDR1 is SNHLY and CDR2 is FYNNEI. The CDR3 is CASRESGQFYEQYF. CDR3 DNA: TGTGCCAGCCGCGAGTCTGGACAGTTCTACGAGCAGTACTTC.

This clone occurred a few times. The chain employs TRBV19 and TRBJ2-7; TRBD2 agrees at 8 bases. The CDR3 is 16 residues long. Germline V gene data show CDR1 as LNHDA and CDR2 as SQIVND (reference sequence). J was trimmed by 4 bases and V by 0 bases; bases with no gene match: 8. The CDR3 DNA follows: TGTGCCAGTAGTATAGAAAGTAGCGGGGTCGGTTACGAGCAGTACTTC. Translating it yields CASSIESSGVGYEQYF.

V is TRBV2 and J is TRBJ2-3; TRBD2 agrees at 9 bases. CDR3 length: 16 amino acids. Germline values: CDR1 SNHLY, CDR2 FYNNEI. Trimming removed 1 base from V and 3 bases from J; junction bases left unmatched: 5. The CDR3 region is CASSEVRAGGTDTQYF. The CDR3, as DNA: TGTGCCAGCAGTGAAGTCAGGGCGGGGGGGACAGATACGCAGTATTTT. The full variable domain, completed using reference TRBV2 and TRBJ2-3, is EPEVTQTPSHQVTQMGQEVILRCVPISNHLYFYWYRQILGQKVEFLVSFYNNEISEKSEIFDDQFSVERPDGSNFTLKIRSTKLEDSAMYFCASSEVRAGGTDTQYFGPGTRLTVL.

The chain employs TRBV5-4 and TRBJ2-7; 9 bases align to TRBD1. The germline V gene has CDR1 SGHNT and CDR2 YYREEE (reference sequence). The V segment lost 3 bases and the J segment 5 bases; nucleotides outside the gene matches: 6. This CDR3 region has 14 residues. CDR3 sequence (DNA): TGTGCCAGCAGCTCCGGGACAGGGCGCCACGAGCAGTACTTC. Residues: CASSSGTGRHEQYF.

The rearrangement uses TRBV2 and TRBJ2-7; D call uncertain. With 4 bases removed from V and 6 bases from J, the gap between germline ends came to 16 bases. The CDR3 extends over 14 amino acids. Per germline, CDR1 SNHLY and CDR2 FYNNEI. The CDR3 DNA sequence: TGTGCCAGCAGTGTAACTCTTTCTTCGGGCGAGCAGTACTTC. It specifies CASSVTLSSGEQYF.

This clone was recorded once. This chain uses TRBV18 with TRBJ1-1; a weak D match, TRBD1 (6 bases). In germline, CDR1 is KGHSH, CDR2 LQKENI. The CDR3 length is 16 residues. Deletions cut 3 bases from V and 4 bases from J, with 18 bases between. CDR3 in amino acids: CASSPKAGVKGTEAFF. In nucleotides, the CDR3 is TGTGCCAGCTCACCCAAGGCAGGGGTTAAAGGCACTGAAGCTTTCTTT.

Regarding this clone: One end of the junction varies from germline; a read error may be responsible. V gene TRBV7-2 combines with J gene TRBJ2-5; TRBD2 matches at 10 bases. Looked up from germline, CDR1 is SGHTA and CDR2 is FQGNSA. The CDR3 runs to 15 residues. The CDR3 region is CASSLGGPLAGVAHF. CDR3 sequence (DNA): TGTGCCAGCAGCTTGGGGGGGCCTCTAGCGGGGGTAGCGCACTTC.

The gene calls are TRBV10-3 and TRBJ1-5, with 8 bases that match TRBD1. Germline trimming cut 4 bases from V and 7 bases from J; bases unmatched to any gene: 6. The length of the CDR3 is 14 residues. Germline lookup yields CDR1 ENHRY and CDR2 SYGVKD. In nucleotides, the CDR3 is TGTGCCATCAGTGTGACAGGGGAGGGACAGCCCCAGCATTTT. This sequence encodes CAISVTGEGQPQHF.

In this sample, this clone turned up a few times. The rearrangement links TRBV5-1 to TRBJ1-5; 9 bases are a match to TRBD1. V shed 3 bases and J 7 bases; nucleotides not matched to a gene: 5. The CDR3 has 14 residues. Germline CDR1 and CDR2: SGHRS and YFSETQ. The CDR3 DNA follows: TGCGCCAGCAGCTCGGACAGGGGATCCCAGCCCCAGCATTTT. Translation: CASSSDRGSQPQHF.

V is TRBV5-1 and J is TRBJ1-4; TRBD1 aligns across 8 bases. J was trimmed by 6 bases and V by 5 bases; bases with no gene match: 6. CDR3 length: 14 amino acids. Per germline, CDR1 SGHRS and CDR2 YFSETQ. CDR3 loop: CASRSGTGYEKLFF. The CDR3 region has the DNA TGCGCCAGCAGGTCCGGGACAGGTTATGAAAAACTGTTTTTT.

Turning to this clone: Its ends do not fully match the called genes, so a read error is possible. The rearrangement joins TRBV7-7 to TRBJ2-3, with 10 bases matching TRBD2. This CDR3 has 16 amino acids. The germline gives CDR1 SSHAT, CDR2 FNYEAQ (reference sequence). The CDR3 is CASSLGLAGASDTQYF. The DNA of the CDR3 is TGTGCTAGCAGCTTAGGGCTAGCGGGGGCCTCGGATACGCAGTATTTT.